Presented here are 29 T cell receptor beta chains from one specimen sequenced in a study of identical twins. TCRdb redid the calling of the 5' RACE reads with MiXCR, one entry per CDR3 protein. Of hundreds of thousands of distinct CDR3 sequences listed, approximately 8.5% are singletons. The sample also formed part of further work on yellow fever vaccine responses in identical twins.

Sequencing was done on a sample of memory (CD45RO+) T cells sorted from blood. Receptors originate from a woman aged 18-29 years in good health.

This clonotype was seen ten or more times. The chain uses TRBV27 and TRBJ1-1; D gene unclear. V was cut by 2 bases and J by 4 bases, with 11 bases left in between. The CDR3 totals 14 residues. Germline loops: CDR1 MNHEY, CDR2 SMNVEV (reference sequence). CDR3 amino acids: CASSLERLGTEAFF. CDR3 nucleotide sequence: TGTGCCAGCAGTTTAGAACGGTTGGGCACTGAAGCTTTCTTT.

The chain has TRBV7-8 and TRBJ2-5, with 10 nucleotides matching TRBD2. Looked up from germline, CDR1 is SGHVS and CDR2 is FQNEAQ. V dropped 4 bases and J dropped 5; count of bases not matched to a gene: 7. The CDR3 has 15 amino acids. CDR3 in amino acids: CASSSTSGKRETQYF. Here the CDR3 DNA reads TGTGCCAGCAGCTCTACTAGCGGGAAGAGGGAGACCCAGTACTTC. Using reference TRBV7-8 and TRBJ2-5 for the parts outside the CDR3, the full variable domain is GAGVSQSPRYKVAKRGQDVALRCDPISGHVSLFWYQQALGQGPEFLTYFQNEAQLDKSGLPSDRFFAERPEGSVSTLKIQRTQQEDSAVYLCASSSTSGKRETQYFGPGTRLLVL.

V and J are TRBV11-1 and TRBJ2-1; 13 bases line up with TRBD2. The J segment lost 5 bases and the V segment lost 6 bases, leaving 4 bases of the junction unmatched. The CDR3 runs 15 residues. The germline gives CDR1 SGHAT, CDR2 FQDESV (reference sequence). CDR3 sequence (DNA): TGTGCCAGCAGGAAAACTAGCGGGGGGGACAATGAGCAGTTCTTC. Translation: CASRKTSGGDNEQFF.

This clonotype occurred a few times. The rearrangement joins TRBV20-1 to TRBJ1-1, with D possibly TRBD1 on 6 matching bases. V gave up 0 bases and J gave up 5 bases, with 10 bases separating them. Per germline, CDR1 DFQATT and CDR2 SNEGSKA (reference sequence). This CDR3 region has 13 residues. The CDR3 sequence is CSAREGGQTEAFF. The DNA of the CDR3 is TGCAGTGCTAGAGAAGGGGGGCAGACTGAAGCTTTCTTT.

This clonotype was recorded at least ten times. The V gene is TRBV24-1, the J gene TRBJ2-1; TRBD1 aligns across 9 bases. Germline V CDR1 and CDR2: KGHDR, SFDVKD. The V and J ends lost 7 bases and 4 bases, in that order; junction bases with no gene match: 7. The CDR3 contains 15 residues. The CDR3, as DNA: TGTGCCACCAGGGGGGGGACAGGGTCATACAATGAGCAGTTCTTC. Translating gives CATRGGTGSYNEQFF.

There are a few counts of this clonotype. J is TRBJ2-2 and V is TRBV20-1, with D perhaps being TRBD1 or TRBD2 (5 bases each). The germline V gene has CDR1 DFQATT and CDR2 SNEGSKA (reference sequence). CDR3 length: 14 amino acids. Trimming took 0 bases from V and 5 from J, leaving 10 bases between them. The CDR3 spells CSAREEGRTGELFF. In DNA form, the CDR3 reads TGCAGTGCTAGAGAAGAGGGGAGAACCGGGGAGCTGTTTTTT.

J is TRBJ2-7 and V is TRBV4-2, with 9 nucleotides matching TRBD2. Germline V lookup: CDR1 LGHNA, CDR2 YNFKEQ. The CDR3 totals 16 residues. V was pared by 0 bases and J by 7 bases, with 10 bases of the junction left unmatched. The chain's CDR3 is CASSQDGAGGPWEQYF. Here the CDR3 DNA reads TGTGCCAGCAGCCAAGATGGGGCGGGAGGGCCCTGGGAGCAGTACTTC.

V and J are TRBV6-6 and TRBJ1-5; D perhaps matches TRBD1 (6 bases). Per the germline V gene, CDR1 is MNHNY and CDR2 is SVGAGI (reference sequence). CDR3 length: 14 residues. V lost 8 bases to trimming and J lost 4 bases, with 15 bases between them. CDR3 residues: CASANRVGNQPQHF. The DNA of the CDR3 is TGTGCCAGCGCAAACAGGGTGGGGAATCAGCCCCAGCATTTT.

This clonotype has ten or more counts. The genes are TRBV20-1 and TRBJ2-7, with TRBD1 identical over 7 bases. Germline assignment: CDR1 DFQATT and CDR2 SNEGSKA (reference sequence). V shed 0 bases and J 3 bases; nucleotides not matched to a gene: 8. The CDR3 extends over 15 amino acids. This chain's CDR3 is CSAREDGTDYYEQYF. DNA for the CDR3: TGCAGTGCTAGAGAAGACGGGACAGACTACTACGAGCAGTACTTC.

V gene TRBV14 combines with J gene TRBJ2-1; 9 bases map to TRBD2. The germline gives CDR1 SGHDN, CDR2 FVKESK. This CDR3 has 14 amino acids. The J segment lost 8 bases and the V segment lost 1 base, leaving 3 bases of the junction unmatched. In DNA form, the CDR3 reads TGTGCCAGCAGCCAAGTCGTAGCGGGGGATGAGCAGTTCTTC. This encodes CASSQVVAGDEQFF. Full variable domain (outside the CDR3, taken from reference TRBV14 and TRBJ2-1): EAGVTQFPSHSVIEKGQTVTLRCDPISGHDNLYWYRRVMGKEIKFLLHFVKESKQDESGMPNNRFLAERTGGTYSTLKVQPAELEDSGVYFCASSQVVAGDEQFFGPGTRLTVL.

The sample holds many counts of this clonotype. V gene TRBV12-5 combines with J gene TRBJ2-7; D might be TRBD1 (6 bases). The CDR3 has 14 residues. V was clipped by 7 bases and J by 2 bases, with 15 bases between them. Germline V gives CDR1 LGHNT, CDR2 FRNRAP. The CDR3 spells CASATHRDPYEQYV. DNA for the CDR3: TGTGCTAGTGCCACCCACAGGGACCCCTACGAGCAGTACGTC.

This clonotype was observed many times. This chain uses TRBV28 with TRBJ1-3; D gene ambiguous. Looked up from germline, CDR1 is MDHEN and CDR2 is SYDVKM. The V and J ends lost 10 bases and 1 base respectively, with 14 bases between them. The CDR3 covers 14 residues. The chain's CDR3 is CATSGGPSGNTIYF. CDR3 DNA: TGTGCCACCAGCGGTGGACCTTCTGGAAACACCATATATTTT.

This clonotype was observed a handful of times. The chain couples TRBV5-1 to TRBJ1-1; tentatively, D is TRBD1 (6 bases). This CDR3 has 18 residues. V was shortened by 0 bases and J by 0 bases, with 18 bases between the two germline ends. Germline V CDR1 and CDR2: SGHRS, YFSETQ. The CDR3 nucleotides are TGCGCCAGCAGCTTGGAGCGGGGGGCTAACTTTATGAACACTGAAGCTTTCTTT. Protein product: CASSLERGANFMNTEAFF.

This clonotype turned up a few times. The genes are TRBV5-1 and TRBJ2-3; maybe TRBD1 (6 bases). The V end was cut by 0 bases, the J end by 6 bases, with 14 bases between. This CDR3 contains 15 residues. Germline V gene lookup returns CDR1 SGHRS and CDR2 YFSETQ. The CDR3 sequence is CASSLAGQGLDTQYF. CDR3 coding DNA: TGCGCCAGCAGCTTGGCTGGGCAGGGGCTGGATACGCAGTATTTT.

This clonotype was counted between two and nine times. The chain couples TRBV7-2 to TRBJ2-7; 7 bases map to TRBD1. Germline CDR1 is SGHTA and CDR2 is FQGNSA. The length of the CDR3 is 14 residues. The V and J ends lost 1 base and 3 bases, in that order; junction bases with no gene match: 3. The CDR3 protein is CASSLVAGGYEQYV. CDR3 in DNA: TGTGCCAGCAGCTTAGTTGCAGGGGGCTACGAGCAGTACGTC.

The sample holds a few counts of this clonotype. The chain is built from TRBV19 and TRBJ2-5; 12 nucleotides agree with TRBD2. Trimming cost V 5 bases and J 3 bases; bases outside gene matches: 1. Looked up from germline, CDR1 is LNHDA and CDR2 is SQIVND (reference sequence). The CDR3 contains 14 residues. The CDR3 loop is CASSWTSGKETQYF. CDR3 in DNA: TGTGCCAGTAGTTGGACTAGCGGGAAAGAGACCCAGTACTTC.

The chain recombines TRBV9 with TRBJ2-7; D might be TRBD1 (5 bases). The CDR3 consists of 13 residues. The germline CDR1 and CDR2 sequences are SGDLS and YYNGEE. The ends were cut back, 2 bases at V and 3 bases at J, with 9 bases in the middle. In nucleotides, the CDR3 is TGTGCCAGCAGCGTTGACAGTGACTACGAGCAGTACTTC. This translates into CASSVDSDYEQYF.

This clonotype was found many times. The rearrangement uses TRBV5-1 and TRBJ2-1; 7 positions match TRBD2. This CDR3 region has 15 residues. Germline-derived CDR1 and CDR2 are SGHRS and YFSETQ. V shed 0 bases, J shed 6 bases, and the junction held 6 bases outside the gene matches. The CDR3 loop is CASSLEGRAFNEQFF. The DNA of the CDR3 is TGCGCCAGCAGCTTGGAAGGGAGGGCGTTCAATGAGCAGTTCTTC.

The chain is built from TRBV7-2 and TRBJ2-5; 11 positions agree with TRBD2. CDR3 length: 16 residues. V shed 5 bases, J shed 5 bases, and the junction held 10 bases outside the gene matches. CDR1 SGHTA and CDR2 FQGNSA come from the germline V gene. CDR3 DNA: TGTGCCAGCAGCCTGCTTAGCGGGGGGGTTGGGGAGACCCAGTACTTC. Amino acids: CASSLLSGGVGETQYF.

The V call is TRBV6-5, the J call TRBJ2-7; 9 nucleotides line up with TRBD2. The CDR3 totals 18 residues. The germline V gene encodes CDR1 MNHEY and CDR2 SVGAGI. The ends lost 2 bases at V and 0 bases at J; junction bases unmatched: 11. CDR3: CASSYRTPRTSASYEQYF. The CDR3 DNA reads TGTGCCAGCAGTTACCGGACACCCCGGACTAGCGCCTCCTACGAGCAGTACTTC.

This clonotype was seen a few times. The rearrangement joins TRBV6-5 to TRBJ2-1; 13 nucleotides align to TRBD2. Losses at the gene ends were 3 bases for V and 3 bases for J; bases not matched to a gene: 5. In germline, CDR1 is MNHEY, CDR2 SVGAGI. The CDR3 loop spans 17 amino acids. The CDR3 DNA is TGTGCCAGCAGTTATTCCGGACTAGCGGGGGTCTACAATGAGCAGTTCTTC. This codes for CASSYSGLAGVYNEQFF.

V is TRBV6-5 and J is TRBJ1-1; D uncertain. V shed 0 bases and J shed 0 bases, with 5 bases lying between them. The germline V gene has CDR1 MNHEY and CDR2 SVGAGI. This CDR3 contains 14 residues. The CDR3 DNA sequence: TGTGCCAGCAGTTACTCCCATTTGAACACTGAAGCTTTCTTT. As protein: CASSYSHLNTEAFF.

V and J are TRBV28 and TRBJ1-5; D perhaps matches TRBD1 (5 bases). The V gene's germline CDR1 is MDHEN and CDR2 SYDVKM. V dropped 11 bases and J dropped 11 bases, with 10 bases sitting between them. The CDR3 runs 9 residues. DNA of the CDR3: TGTGCCTCCATGGGGGCCCAGCATTTT. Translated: CASMGAQHF. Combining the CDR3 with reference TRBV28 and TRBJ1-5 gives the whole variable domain DVKVTQSSRYLVKRTGEKVFLECVQDMDHENMFWYRQDPGLGLRLIYFSYDVKMKEKGDIPEGYSVSREKKERFSLILESASTNQTSMYLCASMGAQHFGDGTRLSIL.

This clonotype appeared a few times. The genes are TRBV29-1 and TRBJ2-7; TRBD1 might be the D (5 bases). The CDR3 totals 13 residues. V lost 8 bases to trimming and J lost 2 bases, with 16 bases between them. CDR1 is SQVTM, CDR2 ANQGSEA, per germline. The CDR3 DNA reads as TGCAGCTCGGCCCCACAGGCGACCTACGAGCAGTACTTC. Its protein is CSSAPQATYEQYF.

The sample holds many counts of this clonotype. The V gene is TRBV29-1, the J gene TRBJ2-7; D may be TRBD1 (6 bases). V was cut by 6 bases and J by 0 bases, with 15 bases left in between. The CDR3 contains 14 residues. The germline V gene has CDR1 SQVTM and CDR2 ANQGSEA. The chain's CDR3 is CSVLPGASSYEQYF. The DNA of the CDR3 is TGCAGCGTCCTCCCAGGGGCCAGCTCCTACGAGCAGTACTTC.

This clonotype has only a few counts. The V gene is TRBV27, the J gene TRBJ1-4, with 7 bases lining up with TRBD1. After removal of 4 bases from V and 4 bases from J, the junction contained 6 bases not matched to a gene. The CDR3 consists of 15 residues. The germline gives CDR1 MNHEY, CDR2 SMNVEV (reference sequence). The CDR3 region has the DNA TGTGCCAGCAGTTCGGGACAGCCTTATAATGAAAAACTGTTTTTT. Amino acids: CASSSGQPYNEKLFF.

The CDR3, as DNA: TGTGCCAGCAGTGCCTCAGGGGGAAGTAATGAAAAACTGTTTTTT. Its translation is CASSASGGSNEKLFF. The chain combines TRBV12-3 or TRBV12-4 with TRBJ1-4; 7 nucleotides line up with TRBD1. Trimming cost V 5 bases and J 4 bases; bases outside gene matches: 7. The CDR3 has 15 residues.

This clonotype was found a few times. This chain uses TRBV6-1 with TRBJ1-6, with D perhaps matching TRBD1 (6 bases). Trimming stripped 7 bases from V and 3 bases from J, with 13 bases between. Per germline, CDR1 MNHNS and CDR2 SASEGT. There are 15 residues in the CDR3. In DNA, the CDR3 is TGTGCCAGCAACTATGACAGGAGCTATAATTCACCCCTCCACTTT. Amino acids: CASNYDRSYNSPLHF.

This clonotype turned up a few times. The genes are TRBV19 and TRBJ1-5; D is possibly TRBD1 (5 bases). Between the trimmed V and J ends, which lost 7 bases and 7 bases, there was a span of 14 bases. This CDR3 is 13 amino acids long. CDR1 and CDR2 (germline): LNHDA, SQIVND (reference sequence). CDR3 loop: CASTLTVTQPQHF. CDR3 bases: TGTGCCAGTACCCTGACAGTGACCCAGCCCCAGCATTTT.